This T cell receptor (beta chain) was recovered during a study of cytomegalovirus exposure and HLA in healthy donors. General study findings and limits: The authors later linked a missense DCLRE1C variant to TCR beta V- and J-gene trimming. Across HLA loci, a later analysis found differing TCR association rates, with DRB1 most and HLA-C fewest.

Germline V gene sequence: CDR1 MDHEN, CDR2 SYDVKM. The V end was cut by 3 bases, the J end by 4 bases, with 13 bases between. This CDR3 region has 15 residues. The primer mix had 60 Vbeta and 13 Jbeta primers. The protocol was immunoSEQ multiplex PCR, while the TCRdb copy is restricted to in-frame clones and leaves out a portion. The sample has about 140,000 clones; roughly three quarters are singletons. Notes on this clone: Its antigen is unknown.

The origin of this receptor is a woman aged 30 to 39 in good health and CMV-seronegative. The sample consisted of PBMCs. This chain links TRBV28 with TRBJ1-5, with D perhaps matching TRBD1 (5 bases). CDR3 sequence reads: CASSLVFRANQPQHF. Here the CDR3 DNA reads TGTGCCAGCAGTTTGGTATTCAGGGCAAATCAGCCCCAGCATTTT.